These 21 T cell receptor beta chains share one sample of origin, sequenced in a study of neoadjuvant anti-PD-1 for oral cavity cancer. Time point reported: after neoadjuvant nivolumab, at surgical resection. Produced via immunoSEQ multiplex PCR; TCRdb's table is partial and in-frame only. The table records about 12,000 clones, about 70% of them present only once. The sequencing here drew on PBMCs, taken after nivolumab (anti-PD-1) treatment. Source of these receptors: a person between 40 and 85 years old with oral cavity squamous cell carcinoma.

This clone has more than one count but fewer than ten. CDR3 amino acids: CASSPRTLQEQYF. The CDR3 DNA is TGTGCCAGCAGCCCCCGGACGTTACAGGAGCAGTACTTC. The chain joins TRBV9 to TRBJ2-7, with D uncertain. This CDR3 has 13 amino acids. The V and J ends lost 4 bases and 7 bases respectively, with 15 bases between them. CDR1 is SGDLS, CDR2 YYNGEE, per germline. The full variable domain, its missing parts supplied by reference TRBV9 and TRBJ2-7, is DSGVTQTPKHLITATGQRVTLRCSPRSGDLSVYWYQQSLDQGLQFLIQYYNGEERAKGNILERFSAQQFPDLHSELNLSSLELGDSALYFCASSPRTLQEQYFGPGTRLTVT.

In nucleotides, the CDR3 is TGTGCCAGCAGCCGATTTGGACAGGGTAACTATGGCTACACCTTC. Amino acids: CASSRFGQGNYGYTF. V and J are TRBV13 and TRBJ1-2; 8 bases are shared with TRBD1. Germline CDR1 is PRHDT and CDR2 is FYEKMQ (reference sequence). The CDR3 length is 15 residues. V gave up 5 bases and J gave up 1 base; unmatched junction bases: 6.

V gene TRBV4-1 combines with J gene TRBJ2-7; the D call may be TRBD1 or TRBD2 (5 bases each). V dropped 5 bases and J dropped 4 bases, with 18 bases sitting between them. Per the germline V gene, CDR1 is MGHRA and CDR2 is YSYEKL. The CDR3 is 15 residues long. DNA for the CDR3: TGCGCCAGCAGCTTCCGATCAGGGAGCTCTTACGAGCAGTACTTC. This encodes CASSFRSGSSYEQYF.

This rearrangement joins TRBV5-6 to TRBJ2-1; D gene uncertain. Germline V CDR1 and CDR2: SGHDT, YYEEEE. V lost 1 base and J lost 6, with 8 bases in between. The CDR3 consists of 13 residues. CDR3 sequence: CASSLFLVNEQFF. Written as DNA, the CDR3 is TGTGCCAGCAGCTTGTTTCTAGTCAATGAGCAGTTCTTC.

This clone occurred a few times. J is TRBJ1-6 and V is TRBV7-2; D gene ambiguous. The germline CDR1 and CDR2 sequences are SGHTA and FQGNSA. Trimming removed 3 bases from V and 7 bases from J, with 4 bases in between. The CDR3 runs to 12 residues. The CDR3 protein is CASSLVNSPLHF. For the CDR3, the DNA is TGTGCCAGCAGCTTGGTGAATTCACCCCTCCACTTT.

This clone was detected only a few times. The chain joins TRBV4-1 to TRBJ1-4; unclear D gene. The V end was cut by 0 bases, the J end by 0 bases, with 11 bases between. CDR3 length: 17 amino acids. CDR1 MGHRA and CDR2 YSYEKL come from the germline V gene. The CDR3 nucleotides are TGCGCCAGCAGCCAAGATCGCGGCACAGCAACTAATGAAAAACTGTTTTTT. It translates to CASSQDRGTATNEKLFF.

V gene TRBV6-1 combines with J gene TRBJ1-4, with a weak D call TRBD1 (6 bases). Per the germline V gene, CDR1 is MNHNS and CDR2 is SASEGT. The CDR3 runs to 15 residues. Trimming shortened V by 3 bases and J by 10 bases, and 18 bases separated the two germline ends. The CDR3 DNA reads TGTGCCAGCAGTGACCGCCAGGGGCGTTCCGTAAAACTGTTTTTT. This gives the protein CASSDRQGRSVKLFF.

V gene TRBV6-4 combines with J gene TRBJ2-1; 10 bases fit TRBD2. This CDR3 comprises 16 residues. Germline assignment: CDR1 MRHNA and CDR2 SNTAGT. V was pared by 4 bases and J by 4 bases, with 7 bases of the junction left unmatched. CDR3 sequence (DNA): TGTGCCAGCAGTGTCACAGGACTAGCGGATTACAATGAGCAGTTCTTC. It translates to CASSVTGLADYNEQFF.

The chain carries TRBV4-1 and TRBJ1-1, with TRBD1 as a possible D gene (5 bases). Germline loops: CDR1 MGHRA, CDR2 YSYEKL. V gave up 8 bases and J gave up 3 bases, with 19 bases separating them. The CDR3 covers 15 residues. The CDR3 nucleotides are TGCGCCAGCTTTGGAATAGGTCGGGGGGACACTGAAGCTTTCTTT. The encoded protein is CASFGIGRGDTEAFF.

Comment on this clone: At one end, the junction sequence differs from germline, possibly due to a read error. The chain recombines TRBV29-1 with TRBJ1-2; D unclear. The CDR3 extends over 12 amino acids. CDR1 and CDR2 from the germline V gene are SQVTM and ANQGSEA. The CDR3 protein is CSVDGINYGYAF. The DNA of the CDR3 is TGCAGCGTTGACGGAATCAACTATGGCTACGCCTTC.

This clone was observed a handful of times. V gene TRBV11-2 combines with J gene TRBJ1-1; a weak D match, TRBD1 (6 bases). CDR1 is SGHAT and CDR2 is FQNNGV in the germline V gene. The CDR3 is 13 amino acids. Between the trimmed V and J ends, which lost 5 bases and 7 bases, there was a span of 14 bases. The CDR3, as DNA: TGTGCCAGCAGCCCAACGCAGGGGAGTGAAGCTTTCTTT. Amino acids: CASSPTQGSEAFF.

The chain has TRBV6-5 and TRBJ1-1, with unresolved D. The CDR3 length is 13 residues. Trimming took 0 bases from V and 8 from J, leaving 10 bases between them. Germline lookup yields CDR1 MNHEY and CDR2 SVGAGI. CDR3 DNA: TGTGCCAGCAGTTACTCACGGCAGAGCGAAGCTTTCTTT. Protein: CASSYSRQSEAFF.

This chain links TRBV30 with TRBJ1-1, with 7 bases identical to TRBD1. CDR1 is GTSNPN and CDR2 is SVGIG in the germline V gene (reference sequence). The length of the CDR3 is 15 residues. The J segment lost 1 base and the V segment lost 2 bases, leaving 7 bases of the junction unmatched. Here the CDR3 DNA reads TGTGCCTGGAGTACCCACAGGGGACGGAACACTGAAGCTTTCTTT. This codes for CAWSTHRGRNTEAFF. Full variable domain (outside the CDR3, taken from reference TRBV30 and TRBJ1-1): SQTIHQWPATLVQPVGSPLSLECTVEGTSNPNLYWYRQAAGRGLQLLFYSVGIGQISSEVPQNLSASRPQDRQFILSSKKLLLSDSGFYLCAWSTHRGRNTEAFFGQGTRLTVV.

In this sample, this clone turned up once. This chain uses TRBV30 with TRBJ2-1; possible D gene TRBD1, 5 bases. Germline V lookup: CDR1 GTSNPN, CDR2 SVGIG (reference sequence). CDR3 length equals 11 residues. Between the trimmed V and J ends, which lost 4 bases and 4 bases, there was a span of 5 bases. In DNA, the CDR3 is TGTGCCTGGAAGGGGTACAATGAGCAGTTCTTC. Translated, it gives CAWKGYNEQFF.

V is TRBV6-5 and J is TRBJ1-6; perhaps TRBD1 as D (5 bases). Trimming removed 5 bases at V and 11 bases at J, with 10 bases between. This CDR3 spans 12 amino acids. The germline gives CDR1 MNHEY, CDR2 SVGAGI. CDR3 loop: CASSVREAPLHF. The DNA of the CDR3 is TGTGCCAGCAGTGTCAGGGAGGCACCCCTCCACTTT.

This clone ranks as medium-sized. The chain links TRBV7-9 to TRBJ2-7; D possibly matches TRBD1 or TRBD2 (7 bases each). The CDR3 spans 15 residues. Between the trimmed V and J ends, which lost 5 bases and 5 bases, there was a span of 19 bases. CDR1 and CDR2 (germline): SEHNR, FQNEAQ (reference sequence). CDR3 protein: CASSSGTGDYDEQYF. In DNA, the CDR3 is TGTGCCAGCAGCAGTGGCACAGGGGACTACGACGAGCAGTACTTC.

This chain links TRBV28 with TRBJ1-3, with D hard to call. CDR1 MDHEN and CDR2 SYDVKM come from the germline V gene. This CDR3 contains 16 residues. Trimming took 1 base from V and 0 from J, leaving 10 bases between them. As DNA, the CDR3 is TGTGCCAGCAGTTTATTCGGTTTGGGCTCTGGAAACACCATATATTTT. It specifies CASSLFGLGSGNTIYF. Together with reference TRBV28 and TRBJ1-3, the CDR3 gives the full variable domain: DVKVTQSSRYLVKRTGEKVFLECVQDMDHENMFWYRQDPGLGLRLIYFSYDVKMKEKGDIPEGYSVSREKKERFSLILESASTNQTSMYLCASSLFGLGSGNTIYFGEGSWLTVV.

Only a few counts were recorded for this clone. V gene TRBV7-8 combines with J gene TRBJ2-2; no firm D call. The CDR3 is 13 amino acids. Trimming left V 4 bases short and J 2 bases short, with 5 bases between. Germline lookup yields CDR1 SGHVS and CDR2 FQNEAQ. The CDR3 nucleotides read TGTGCCAGCAGCTCACTCAACACCGGGGAGCTGTTTTTT. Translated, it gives CASSSLNTGELFF.

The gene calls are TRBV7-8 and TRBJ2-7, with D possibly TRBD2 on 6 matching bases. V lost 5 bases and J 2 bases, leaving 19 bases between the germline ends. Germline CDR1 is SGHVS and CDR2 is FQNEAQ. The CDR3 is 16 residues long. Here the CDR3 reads CASSPTPGRGTYEQYF. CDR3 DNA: TGTGCCAGCAGCCCAACCCCGGGACGGGGGACCTACGAGCAGTACTTC.

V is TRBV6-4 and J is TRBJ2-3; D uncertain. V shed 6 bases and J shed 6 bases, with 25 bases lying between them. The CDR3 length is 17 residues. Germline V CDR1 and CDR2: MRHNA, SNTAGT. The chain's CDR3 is CASSPLVIVGPGDTQYF. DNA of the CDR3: TGTGCCAGCAGCCCTTTGGTGATAGTGGGCCCCGGGGATACGCAGTATTTT.

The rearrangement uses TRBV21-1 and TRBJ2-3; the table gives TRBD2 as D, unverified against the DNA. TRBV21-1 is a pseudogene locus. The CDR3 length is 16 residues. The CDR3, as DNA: TGTGCCAGCAGCAATAGGGACGGGGGGCGCACAGATACGCAGTATTTT. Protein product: CASSNRDGGRTDTQYF.